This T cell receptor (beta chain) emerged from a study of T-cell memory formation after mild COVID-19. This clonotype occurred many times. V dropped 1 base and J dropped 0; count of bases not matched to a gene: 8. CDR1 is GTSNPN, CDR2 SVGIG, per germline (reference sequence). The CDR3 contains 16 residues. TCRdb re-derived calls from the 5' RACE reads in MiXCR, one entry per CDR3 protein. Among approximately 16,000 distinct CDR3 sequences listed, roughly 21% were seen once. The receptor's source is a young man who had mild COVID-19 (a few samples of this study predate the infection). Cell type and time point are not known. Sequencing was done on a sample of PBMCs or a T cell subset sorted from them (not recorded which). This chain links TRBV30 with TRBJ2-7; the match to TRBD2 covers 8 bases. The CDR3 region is CAWSAPRGLASYEQYF. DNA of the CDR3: TGTGCCTGGAGTGCACCACGAGGACTAGCCTCCTACGAGCAGTACTTC.